This is a list of T cell receptor beta chains from one sample in a study of cytomegalovirus exposure and HLA in healthy donors. Assay used: immunoSEQ multiplex PCR; TCRdb lists only in-frame clones, some missing. Here the sample spans 200,000 to 250,000 clones, 65% to 75% being singletons. Sequencing used PBMCs. These receptors originate from a woman between 25 and 40 years old in good health and CMV-seronegative. CDR3s include the opening cysteine and the closing phenylalanine or tryptophan. D genes are given only for firm matches. Clone size is given for some rows only: seen once, a few or many times, or a class if the clone is expanded.

clone_size | j_call | d_call | v_call | cdr3_nt | cdr3_aa
- | TRBJ2-7 | TRBD2 | TRBV4-3 | TGCGCCAGCAGCCCGGGACTAACCTACGAGCAGTACTTC | CASSPGLTYEQYF
- | TRBJ2-1 | - | TRBV2 | TGTGCCAGCAGTGAAGCGTCCCAACGCGATGAGCAGTTCTTC | CASSEASQRDEQFF
few | TRBJ2-1 | TRBD1 | TRBV5-4 | TGTGCCAGCAGCTCGACAGGGAGCCGGAATGAGCAGTTCTTC | CASSSTGSRNEQFF
- | TRBJ1-4 | - | TRBV10-3 | TGTGCCATCAGTGAGGCGGGGACAACTAATGAAAAACTGTTTTTT | CAISEAGTTNEKLFF
- | TRBJ2-3 | TRBD2 | TRBV5-4 | TGTGCCAGCAGCACGGGACTAGCGGGCGAAACTAGCACAGATACGCAGTATTTT | CASSTGLAGETSTDTQYF
once | TRBJ1-2 | - | TRBV2 | TGTGCCAGCAGTGAGTACAGGGAAAACTATGGCTACACCTTC | CASSEYRENYGYTF
- | TRBJ2-1 | TRBD2 | TRBV19 | TGTGCCAGTACCACGCTCGGGATAGCGGGAGGGGAGCAGTTCTTC | CASTTLGIAGGEQFF
once | TRBJ2-1 | - | TRBV7-9 | TGTGCCAGCACCTCGCGTCTCAGCCAGACTTACAATGAGCAGTTCTTC | CASTSRLSQTYNEQFF
- | TRBJ1-5 | - | TRBV7-8 | TGTGACAGCAGCTTAGAGGCGGAGACAGGCATGGGGCAGCCCCAGCATTTT | CDSSLEAETGMGQPQHF
- | TRBJ2-7 | - | TRBV6-4 | TGTGCCAGCAGTGAACTTCAGGGGAGCGAGCAGTACTTC | CASSELQGSEQYF
few | TRBJ1-2 | - | TRBV2 | TGTGCCAGCAGTGAAGTAGTTAGTGGCTACACCTTC | CASSEVVSGYTF
- | TRBJ2-1 | - | TRBV7-9 | TGTTCCAGCAGCTCCCCCCTAGGGACAAAAGAGAGCAATGAGCAGTTCTTC | CSSSSPLGTKESNEQFF
- | TRBJ2-1 | - | TRBV10-3 | TGTGCCATCAGTGAGTCGATCCTGGACTTTCAGTACAATGAGCAGTTCTTC | CAISESILDFQYNEQFF
- | TRBJ2-2 | - | TRBV9 | TGTGCCAGCTCCCCGGCCGGGGGGCCGGGGGAGCTGTTTTTT | CASSPAGGPGELFF
- | TRBJ2-5 | - | TRBV5-1 | TGCGCCAGCAGCCCGAGCATCGAGGTGGGAGAAGAGACCCAGTACTTC | CASSPSIEVGEETQYF
- | TRBJ1-1 | TRBD1 | TRBV11-1 | TGTGCCAGCAGGACAGGGGGTTCTGAAGCTTTCTTT | CASRTGGSEAFF
- | TRBJ1-5 | - | TRBV19 | TGTGCCAGTAGTTCCGGGGAGGGACGGACGCCCCAGCATTTT | CASSSGEGRTPQHF
- | TRBJ1-4 | - | TRBV15 | TGTGCCACCAGCAGAGATCCAAAGGCGGGGTTACCAACTAATGAAAAACTGTTTTTT | CATSRDPKAGLPTNEKLFF
- | TRBJ2-7 | TRBD2 | TRBV5-1 | TGCGCCAGCAGCCAAGGACTAGCGGGAGGGAACTACGAGCAGTACTTC | CASSQGLAGGNYEQYF
- | TRBJ1-5 | - | TRBV19 | TGTGCCAGTAGTATTTCCGGCGGGAGCAATCAGCCCCAGCATTTT | CASSISGGSNQPQHF
- | TRBJ1-2 | TRBD1 | TRBV11-3 | TGTGCCAGCAGCTCGGACAGGACCTATGGCTACACCTTC | CASSSDRTYGYTF
few | TRBJ1-2 | TRBD1 | TRBV19 | TGTGCCAGTAGTACGGACAGGGGGCATGGCTACACCTTC | CASSTDRGHGYTF
- | TRBJ2-3 | - | TRBV2 | TGTGCCAGCAGCCACAGGGACCCTACAGATACGCAGTATTTT | CASSHRDPTDTQYF
- | TRBJ2-2 | - | TRBV5-1 | TGCGCCAGCAGCTTGGAGGCAGGGAAGGAGAACACCGGGGAGCTGTTTTTT | CASSLEAGKENTGELFF
- | TRBJ1-5 | - | TRBV6-6 | TGTGCCAGCAGTTACTCGTCGACAGGCGGACAGCCCCAGCATTTT | CASSYSSTGGQPQHF
- | TRBJ1-1 | TRBD1 | TRBV6-1 | TGTGCCAGCAGTGACCGGGACAGGGTGACTGAAGCTTTCTTT | CASSDRDRVTEAFF
few | TRBJ2-3 | TRBD2 | TRBV29-1 | TGCAGCGCCCGCACGGGACTAGCGGGAGACACAGATACGCAGTATTTT | CSARTGLAGDTDTQYF
once | TRBJ1-1 | - | TRBV6-7 | TGTGCCAGCAGTTACGGGGCAGGCTCGCGGGGCACTGAAGCTTTCTTT | CASSYGAGSRGTEAFF
- | TRBJ1-2 | TRBD1 | TRBV10-3 | TGTGCCATCAGTGGGGGCGGACAGGTCGGATACACCTTC | CAISGGGQVGYTF
few | TRBJ2-3 | - | TRBV7-8 | TGTGCCAGCAGCTTAGTGGGGCAGACCACAGATACGCAGTATTTT | CASSLVGQTTDTQYF
- | TRBJ2-5 | - | TRBV7-9 | TGTGCCAGCAGCCCCGCTCAGGGACATCCCCAGACCCAGTACTTC | CASSPAQGHPQTQYF
few | TRBJ2-1 | TRBD2 | TRBV4-2 | TGTGCCAGCAGCCAATTACTAGCGGGAGAGAGTATTGAGCAGTTCTTC | CASSQLLAGESIEQFF
- | TRBJ2-7 | - | TRBV4-2 | TGTGCCAGCAGCCAAGAGAGGGACTCCTACGAGCAGTACTTC | CASSQERDSYEQYF
once | TRBJ2-1 | TRBD2 | TRBV6-5 | TGTGCCAGTGGACTAGCGGGAGCCTACAATGAGCAGTTCTTC | CASGLAGAYNEQFF
- | TRBJ2-1 | - | TRBV6-6 | TGTGCCAGCAGTTTTACTAACAATGAGCAGTTCTTC | CASSFTNNEQFF
few | TRBJ2-7 | - | TRBV10-3 | TGTGCCATCAGTGCCAGGGGCAACTACGAGCAGTACTTC | CAISARGNYEQYF
few | TRBJ2-3 | TRBD2 | TRBV2 | TGTGCCAGCAGTTCCCGCGGGGGGCAGAGAGATACGCAGTATTTT | CASSSRGGQRDTQYF
- | TRBJ1-6 | - | TRBV6-5 | TGTGCCAGCAGCGAGAGCTACTATAATTCACCCCTCAACTTT | CASSESYYNSPLNF
- | TRBJ1-2 | - | TRBV5-4 | TGTGCCAGCAGCTTGGAGGGCGCAGGGTTCGGCTACACCTTC | CASSLEGAGFGYTF
- | TRBJ2-7 | TRBD1 | TRBV19 | TGTGCCAGTAGATTATACGGGACAGGGGGTGACGAGCAGTACTTC | CASRLYGTGGDEQYF
- | TRBJ1-2 | - | TRBV5-1 | TGCGCCAGCAGCTTGGAGGAGGGGTCCCGCGTCGGCTACACCTTC | CASSLEEGSRVGYTF
- | TRBJ2-5 | TRBD2 | TRBV11-3 | TGTGCCAGCAGCCAGGGACTAGCGGGCCACCAAGAGACCCAGTACTTC | CASSQGLAGHQETQYF